This TCR beta chain was profiled in a study of CD8+CD57+ T cells in acquired aplastic anemia. Notes on this clonotype: Its antigen remains unidentified.

Study findings and constraints: Patients and controls were found to share approximately 31 CD8+ CDR3 sequences.

It was genomic DNA that served as the template for profiling TCR beta VDJ and CDR3. MiXCR, applied by TCRdb to the reads, yields one record per CDR3 protein. The table shows approximately 470,000 distinct CDR3 sequences, with around 30% occurring only once. Patients who underwent sequencing had shown CD8+CD57+ cell expansion by flow cytometry. This receptor was identified in a human donor with aplastic anemia. Sequenced: sorted CD4+, CD8+, or CD8+CD57+ T cells (not recorded which) from PBMCs.

The CDR3 DNA sequence: TGTGCCCTCAAGTATTTGAACACTGAAGCTTTCTTT. This encodes CALKYLNTEAFF. This sequence joins TRBV6-1 and TRBJ1-1; no definite D call. CDR1 MNHNS and CDR2 SASEGT come from the germline V gene. The length of the CDR3 is 12 residues. The V end was cut by 11 bases, the J end by 0 bases, with 10 bases between.